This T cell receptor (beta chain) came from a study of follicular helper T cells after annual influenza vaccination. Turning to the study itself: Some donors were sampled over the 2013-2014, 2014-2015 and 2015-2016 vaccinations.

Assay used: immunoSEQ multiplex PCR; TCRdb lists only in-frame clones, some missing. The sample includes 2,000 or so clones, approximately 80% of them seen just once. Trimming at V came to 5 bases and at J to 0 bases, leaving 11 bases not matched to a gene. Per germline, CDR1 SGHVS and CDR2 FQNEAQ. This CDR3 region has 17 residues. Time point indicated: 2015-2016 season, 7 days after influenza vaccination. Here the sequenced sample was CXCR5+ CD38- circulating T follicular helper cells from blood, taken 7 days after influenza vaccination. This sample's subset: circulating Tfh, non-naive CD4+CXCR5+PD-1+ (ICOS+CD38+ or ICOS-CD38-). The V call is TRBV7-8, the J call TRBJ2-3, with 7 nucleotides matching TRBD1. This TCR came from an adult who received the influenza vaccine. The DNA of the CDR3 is TGTGCCAGCAGCGCCAGGACAGGACGGTCTAGCACAGATACGCAGTATTTT. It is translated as CASSARTGRSSTDTQYF.